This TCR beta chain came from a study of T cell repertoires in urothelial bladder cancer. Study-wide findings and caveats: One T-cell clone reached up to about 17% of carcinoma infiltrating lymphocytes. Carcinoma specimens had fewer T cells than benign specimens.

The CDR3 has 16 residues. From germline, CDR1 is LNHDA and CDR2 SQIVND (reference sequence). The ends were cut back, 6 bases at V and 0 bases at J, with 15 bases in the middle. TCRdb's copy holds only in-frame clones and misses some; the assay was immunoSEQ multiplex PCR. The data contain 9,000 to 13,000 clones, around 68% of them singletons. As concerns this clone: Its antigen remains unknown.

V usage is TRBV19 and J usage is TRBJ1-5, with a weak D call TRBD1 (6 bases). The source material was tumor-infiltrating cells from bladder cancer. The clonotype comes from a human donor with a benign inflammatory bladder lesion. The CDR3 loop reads CASSQGLGGSNQPQHF. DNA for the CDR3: TGTGCCAGTAGCCAGGGGCTTGGAGGTAGCAATCAGCCCCAGCATTTT.